A selection of T cell receptor beta chains follows, all from one sample in a study of cytomegalovirus exposure and HLA in healthy donors. Using immunoSEQ multiplex PCR, the repertoire was profiled, and TCRdb retains in-frame clones only, with some absent. Of some 59,000 clones listed, 80% to 90% are singletons. Sequencing input: PBMCs. Source of these receptors: a woman under 30 in good health and CMV-seronegative. Both conserved end residues are part of each CDR3. A D gene is named only where the DNA matches it firmly. Rows give clone size only sometimes, using once, few, many, or a class for an expanded clone.

CDR3: CAGKGDGNYGYTF
DNA: TGTGCCGGTAAAGGAGACGGGAACTATGGCTACACCTTC
D: -
V: TRBV2
size: -
J: TRBJ1-2

CDR3: CASRLEMSSYNEQFF
DNA: TGTGCCAGTAGACTCGAGATGAGCTCCTACAATGAGCAGTTCTTC
D: -
V: TRBV19
size: -
J: TRBJ2-1

CDR3: CSVVFPGQGLYEQYF
DNA: TGCAGCGTTGTGTTTCCGGGACAGGGGCTATACGAGCAGTACTTC
D: TRBD1
V: TRBV29-1
size: -
J: TRBJ2-7

CDR3: CASSLGTGHSNQPQHF
DNA: TGCGCCAGCAGCCTTGGGACAGGTCATAGCAATCAGCCCCAGCATTTT
D: TRBD1
V: TRBV5-1
size: -
J: TRBJ1-5

CDR3: CASSDRAHEQYF
DNA: TGTGCCAGCAGCGACAGGGCGCACGAGCAGTACTTC
D: TRBD1
V: TRBV28
size: -
J: TRBJ2-7

CDR3: CASSPPWRVGNTIYF
DNA: TGTGCCAGCTCACCACCGTGGCGGGTCGGAAACACCATATATTTT
D: -
V: TRBV18
size: -
J: TRBJ1-3

CDR3: CASSETGQETQYF
DNA: TGTGCCAGCAGCGAAACAGGGCAAGAGACCCAGTACTTC
D: -
V: TRBV9
size: -
J: TRBJ2-5

CDR3: CAWSVRFSGAGETQYF
DNA: TGTGCCTGGAGTGTACGGTTCTCCGGGGCGGGGGAGACCCAGTACTTC
D: -
V: TRBV30
size: once
J: TRBJ2-5

CDR3: CASSPTVSSSYNEQFF
DNA: TGTGCCAGCAGCCCCACCGTTTCGAGCTCCTACAATGAGCAGTTCTTC
D: -
V: TRBV7-3
size: -
J: TRBJ2-1

CDR3: CASSPLAADSYNEQFF
DNA: TGTGCCAGCAGCCCATTAGCGGCCGACTCCTACAATGAGCAGTTCTTC
D: -
V: TRBV13
size: -
J: TRBJ2-1

CDR3: CASNSGWSYEQYF
DNA: TGTGCCAGCAACTCAGGGTGGTCCTACGAGCAGTACTTC
D: -
V: TRBV5-8
size: -
J: TRBJ2-7

CDR3: CASSLASSYNEQFF
DNA: TGTGCCAGCAGTCTAGCGTCCTCCTACAATGAGCAGTTCTTC
D: -
V: TRBV27
size: -
J: TRBJ2-1

CDR3: CASSLVADQETQYF
DNA: TGCGCCAGCAGCTTGGTAGCGGATCAAGAGACCCAGTACTTC
D: -
V: TRBV5-1
size: -
J: TRBJ2-5

CDR3: CASSPAGTNPGELFF
DNA: TGCGCCAGCAGCCCGGCGGGGACGAACCCCGGGGAGCTGTTTTTT
D: -
V: TRBV5-1
size: -
J: TRBJ2-2

CDR3: CASSSRLAGDWTGELFF
DNA: TGTGCCAGTAGTTCCCGACTAGCGGGAGATTGGACCGGGGAGCTGTTTTTT
D: TRBD2
V: TRBV19
size: -
J: TRBJ2-2

CDR3: CASSLGGAGSYEQYF
DNA: TGTGCCAGCAGCTTAGGGGGAGCCGGGTCCTACGAGCAGTACTTC
D: -
V: TRBV7-2
size: -
J: TRBJ2-7

CDR3: CASSYSDKTAFF
DNA: TGTGCCAGCAGTTACTCTGACAAAACGGCTTTCTTT
D: -
V: TRBV6-6
size: -
J: TRBJ1-1

CDR3: CASSFLAGFSTDTQYF
DNA: TGTGCCAGCAGCTTCTTAGCGGGGTTTAGCACAGATACGCAGTATTTT
D: TRBD2
V: TRBV7-2
size: -
J: TRBJ2-3

CDR3: CASSLEGLAVTDTQYF
DNA: TGCGCCAGCAGCTTGGAGGGACTAGCGGTCACAGATACGCAGTATTTT
D: TRBD2
V: TRBV5-1
size: -
J: TRBJ2-3

CDR3: CASSIWTGHNEKLFF
DNA: TGTGCCAGTAGTATATGGACAGGGCATAATGAAAAACTGTTTTTT
D: TRBD1
V: TRBV19
size: -
J: TRBJ1-4

CDR3: CASSRTGGQPQHF
DNA: TGTGCCAGTAGCAGGACAGGGGGACAGCCCCAGCATTTT
D: TRBD1
V: TRBV19
size: -
J: TRBJ1-5

CDR3: CASSIRLAGNRGEQFF
DNA: TGTGCCAGTAGTATTCGACTAGCGGGCAACAGGGGAGAGCAGTTCTTC
D: TRBD2
V: TRBV19
size: -
J: TRBJ2-1

CDR3: CASSLDRANYGYTF
DNA: TGTGCCAGCAGCCTCGACAGGGCGAACTATGGCTACACCTTC
D: TRBD1
V: TRBV11-2
size: -
J: TRBJ1-2

CDR3: CATSFPGGTEAFF
DNA: TGTGCCACCAGCTTCCCAGGGGGTACTGAAGCTTTCTTT
D: TRBD1
V: TRBV15
size: -
J: TRBJ1-1

CDR3: CASSDPGTEETQYF
DNA: TGTGCCAGCAGTGACCCCGGGACAGAAGAGACCCAGTACTTC
D: TRBD1
V: TRBV2
size: -
J: TRBJ2-5

CDR3: CASSSSTGVEEKLFF
DNA: TGCGCCAGCAGCTCCTCGACAGGGGTGGAAGAAAAACTGTTTTTT
D: TRBD1
V: TRBV5-1
size: -
J: TRBJ1-4

CDR3: CASREGVQETQYF
DNA: TGTGCCAGCCGGGAGGGGGTCCAAGAGACCCAGTACTTC
D: TRBD2
V: TRBV6-1
size: -
J: TRBJ2-5

CDR3: CASSGHSGDPYEQYF
DNA: TGTGCCAGCAGCGGTCATAGCGGGGATCCCTACGAGCAGTACTTC
D: TRBD2
V: TRBV7-9
size: -
J: TRBJ2-7

CDR3: CAWSQGGSSPLHF
DNA: TGTGCCTGGAGTCAGGGAGGTAGTTCACCCCTCCACTTT
D: -
V: TRBV30
size: -
J: TRBJ1-6

CDR3: CASSLGGSETQYF
DNA: TGTGCCAGCAGCTTGGGCGGGAGTGAGACCCAGTACTTC
D: TRBD2
V: TRBV5-6
size: -
J: TRBJ2-5

CDR3: CSVAYVSSASGSPYNEQFF
DNA: TGCAGCGTCGCGTACGTAAGTTCGGCTAGCGGGAGTCCCTACAATGAGCAGTTCTTC
D: TRBD2
V: TRBV29-1
size: -
J: TRBJ2-1

CDR3: CASSLSVQGVYEQYF
DNA: TGTGCCAGCAGTTTATCAGTTCAGGGTGTCTACGAGCAGTACTTC
D: -
V: TRBV27
size: -
J: TRBJ2-7

CDR3: CASSSLDRATWDEQYF
DNA: TGTGCCAGCAGTAGTTTGGACAGGGCAACGTGGGACGAGCAGTACTTC
D: TRBD1
V: TRBV28
size: -
J: TRBJ2-7

CDR3: CASRQTSGVYNEQFF
DNA: TGTGCCAGCAGACAAACTAGCGGGGTTTACAATGAGCAGTTCTTC
D: TRBD2
V: TRBV5-6
size: -
J: TRBJ2-1

CDR3: CASSPYRQGVGEKLFF
DNA: TGCGCCAGCAGCCCTTATCGACAGGGGGTTGGTGAAAAACTGTTTTTT
D: TRBD1
V: TRBV4-3
size: -
J: TRBJ1-4

CDR3: CASSYSGGAFNEQFF
DNA: TGTGCCAGCAGCTACAGCGGGGGGGCCTTTAATGAGCAGTTCTTC
D: TRBD2
V: TRBV7-3
size: -
J: TRBJ2-1

CDR3: CASSPGGDQPQHF
DNA: TGCGCCAGCAGCCCGGGGGGGGATCAGCCCCAGCATTTT
D: -
V: TRBV5-1
size: -
J: TRBJ1-5

CDR3: CASSQEQGAYEQYF
DNA: TGCGCCAGCAGCCAAGAACAGGGAGCCTACGAGCAGTACTTC
D: -
V: TRBV4-3
size: -
J: TRBJ2-7

CDR3: CASSSFLRDRVGEQYF
DNA: TGTGCCAGCAGTTCCTTCCTCCGGGACAGGGTAGGCGAGCAGTACTTC
D: TRBD1
V: TRBV27
size: -
J: TRBJ2-7

CDR3: CASSQEHRATEAFF
DNA: TGCGCCAGCAGCCAGGAGCACAGGGCGACGGAAGCTTTCTTT
D: -
V: TRBV4-1
size: -
J: TRBJ1-1

CDR3: CASSETGQATNYGYTF
DNA: TGCGCCAGCAGTGAGACGGGACAGGCCACTAACTATGGCTACACCTTC
D: TRBD1
V: TRBV10-1
size: -
J: TRBJ1-2

CDR3: CAWSVYEGETQYF
DNA: TGTGCCTGGAGTGTATATGAGGGAGAGACCCAGTACTTC
D: -
V: TRBV30
size: -
J: TRBJ2-5

CDR3: CASSEELAGTNEQFF
DNA: TGTGCCAGCAGTGAAGAACTAGCGGGGACCAATGAGCAGTTCTTC
D: TRBD2
V: TRBV6-1
size: -
J: TRBJ2-1

CDR3: CASSLADSGSHEQYF
DNA: TGTGCCAGCAGCTTAGCGGATAGCGGGAGCCACGAGCAGTACTTC
D: TRBD2
V: TRBV7-6
size: -
J: TRBJ2-7

CDR3: CASSLGQEGKTQYF
DNA: TGTGCCAGCAGCTTAGGGCAGGAGGGGAAGACCCAGTACTTC
D: -
V: TRBV7-2
size: -
J: TRBJ2-5

CDR3: CASSEDRYGYTF
DNA: TGTGCCAGCAGCGAAGATAGATATGGCTACACCTTC
D: -
V: TRBV6-5
size: -
J: TRBJ1-2

CDR3: CASSLWLASTDTQYF
DNA: TGTGCCAGCAGCTTGTGGCTAGCGAGTACAGATACGCAGTATTTT
D: -
V: TRBV5-4
size: -
J: TRBJ2-3

CDR3: CASTGDSGANVLTF
DNA: TGTGCCAGCACAGGGGACTCTGGGGCCAACGTCCTGACTTTC
D: -
V: TRBV27
size: -
J: TRBJ2-6

CDR3: CASRIAGGVADTQYF
DNA: TGTGCCAGCAGGATAGCGGGGGGGGTGGCAGATACGCAGTATTTT
D: TRBD2
V: TRBV7-2
size: once
J: TRBJ2-3

CDR3: CASTTSGVHSYEQYF
DNA: TGTGCCAGCACAACTAGCGGGGTACACTCCTACGAGCAGTACTTC
D: TRBD2
V: TRBV6-1
size: -
J: TRBJ2-7

CDR3: CASSGGTGAYEQYF
DNA: TGTGCCAGCAGTGGGGGGACAGGAGCCTACGAGCAGTACTTC
D: TRBD1
V: TRBV2
size: -
J: TRBJ2-7